These T cell receptor beta chains were read from a single sample in a study of cytotoxic CD8 clonotypes in ibrutinib-treated CLL. The data were produced by immunoSEQ multiplex PCR, yet TCRdb's version contains in-frame clones alone and is incomplete. Of 130,000 or so clones in the sample, about 85% were seen once. The sample was PBMCs, taken after 24 months of ibrutinib treatment. The receptor set was obtained from a human donor with chronic lymphocytic leukemia. Each CDR3 is given with its conserved first and last residue.

j_call,v_call,cdr3_aa
TRBJ2-7,TRBV6-5,CASSYADYEQYF
TRBJ2-5,TRBV10-3,CAIRAQGQETQYF
TRBJ1-6,TRBV7-9,CASSLGDRGHQDSPLHF
TRBJ1-5,TRBV11-2,CASSLRPYQPQHF
TRBJ2-3,TRBV15,CATSTRQGARTDTQYF
TRBJ2-7,TRBV19,CASSMFGAEQYF
TRBJ2-1,TRBV5-1,CASSLGQPSTNEQFF
TRBJ2-1,TRBV7-3,CASSPSGGAPNEQFF
TRBJ1-4,TRBV19,CASSTSGRVSQEKLFF
TRBJ2-7,TRBV11-2,CASSYPTGADYEQYF
TRBJ2-7,TRBV6-5,CASTGVGLSYEQYF
TRBJ1-5,TRBV6-1,CASSAGPGPQPQHF
TRBJ2-7,TRBV10-2,CASSGNPYEQYF
TRBJ2-7,TRBV6-1,CASSEERGMGEQYF
TRBJ2-1,TRBV11-2,CASSLEPRGYNEQFF
TRBJ1-6,TRBV30,CAWSVRAGGSYNSPLHF
TRBJ2-5,TRBV19,CASSARTGFRGETQYF
TRBJ1-4,TRBV21-1,CASRRKTGGWVKLFF
TRBJ2-4,TRBV9,CASSTGLAGDPAAQYF
TRBJ1-6,TRBV25-1,CASRPGGGRDSPLHF
TRBJ1-5,TRBV7-9,CASGTAYQPQHF
.,TRBV27,CASRSGGLESYEQYF
TRBJ1-1,TRBV30,CAWKTAVNTEAFF
TRBJ1-1,TRBV6-5,CASTETGVWTEAFF
TRBJ1-3,TRBV7-2,CASGTGTGIRNTIYF
TRBJ1-5,TRBV6-5,CASGRQGRVAQHF
TRBJ1-4,TRBV30,CAWSVMAGAGEKLFF
TRBJ1-1,TRBV11-2,CASSWQENTEAFF
TRBJ1-6,TRBV6-5,CASSYTGTGNSPLHF
TRBJ1-2,TRBV7-8,CASSLVFDRDGYTF
TRBJ2-5,TRBV7-9,CASSTGTDKQETQYF
TRBJ1-2,TRBV4-3,CASSQEGATGYGYTF
TRBJ1-1,TRBV18,CASSPRQTDTEAFF
TRBJ1-2,TRBV6-5,CASSYDWNRGIAF
TRBJ1-1,TRBV7-3,CASSTGQGATTEAFF
TRBJ1-2,TRBV2,CASRVDRGYYGYTF
TRBJ2-3,TRBV9,CASSARQGGTDTQYF
TRBJ1-1,TRBV6-5,CASRGWGARTEAFF
TRBJ1-4,TRBV6-5,CASSSRREKLFF
TRBJ2-3,TRBV6-5,CASSSTGVMSTDTQYF
TRBJ1-5,TRBV6-1,CASSEQGGGQPQHF
TRBJ2-7,TRBV10-1,CASSEGPVSGYEQYF
TRBJ1-3,TRBV9,CASSVARVEGTIYF
TRBJ1-5,TRBV19,CASSSQTGTPYSNQPQHF
TRBJ2-3,TRBV4-3,CASSQQSTDTQYF
TRBJ2-5,TRBV7-3,CASSLTIGTEETQYF
TRBJ2-7,TRBV11-2,CASSLDLPGQSNF
TRBJ2-3,TRBV9,CASSVVVGADTQYF
TRBJ1-5,TRBV27,CASSLVLGGGQPQHF